Sequencing of this T cell receptor beta chain was carried out in a study of blood T cell repertoires in COVID-19. Across the whole study: Collection of acute and convalescent COVID-19 samples took place in the United States, Italy and Spain. PBMCs, B-cell-depleted T cells, or T cells provided the cDNA or gDNA that made up the material.

V was clipped by 4 bases and J by 7 bases, with 10 bases between them. The CDR3 covers 12 residues. Germline V gene sequence: CDR1 MNHNY, CDR2 SVGAGI (reference sequence). TCRdb's table, derived via immunoSEQ multiplex PCR, lists solely in-frame clones and lacks some. The profile shows about 130,000 clones, 86% of them singletons. The sequencing input was peripheral blood. The chain links TRBV6-6 to TRBJ1-1; D gene uncertain. The receptor's source is a woman in her 70s with COVID-19, enrolled during active disease. The CDR3 sequence is CASSWLAGEAFF. Here the CDR3 DNA reads TGTGCCAGCAGTTGGTTAGCCGGTGAAGCTTTCTTT.